The rows below give T cell receptor beta chains drawn from one sample of a study of shared clonotypes between healthy human individuals. Using immunoSEQ multiplex PCR, the repertoire was profiled, and TCRdb retains in-frame clones only, with some absent. This sample has about 2.3 million clones, with over 85% found just once. Sequencing was performed on naive CD4+ T cells from PBMCs. These TCRs come from a man aged 18-30 years in good health. Some clones in this sample may be carry-over from other donors' samples. CDR3s include the opening cysteine and the closing phenylalanine or tryptophan. D genes are given only for firm matches. Clone size is stated in some rows and not others, as once, few, many or a class when expanded.

TRBD1 | . | TRBV29-1 | CSVAKGIGQGASEQYF
. | . | TRBV5-1 | CASSEFAGAALNEQFF
. | . | TRBV28 | CASSDGLPLREQYF
. | . | TRBV7-7 | CASSLWENTGELFF
. | . | TRBV2 | CASSEPPLVAQYF
. | . | TRBV28 | CASSSHPGALGNTIYF
. | . | TRBV5-4 | CASSLVGAGKNIQYF
TRBD1 | . | TRBV10-2 | CASSLLTGVMNTEAFF
TRBD1 | . | TRBV4-2 | CASSQDPQGGRRGEKLFF
. | . | TRBV7-3 | CASSSTRDLSGEAFF
. | once | TRBV6-5 | CASRFDNEQFF
TRBD1 | . | TRBV7-3 | CASSPYRGPIGEQYF
. | . | TRBV6-5 | CASMGSSSYEQYF
TRBD2 | . | TRBV30 | CAWTSGTSGRSGPYEQYF
TRBD1 | . | TRBV6-6 | CASRWQGAGDTEAFF
. | . | TRBV5-1 | CASSPGGPGQGGTGELFF
. | . | TRBV5-6 | CASSLGAGAPYEQYF